This is a list of T cell receptor beta chains from one sample in a study of T cell repertoires in cytomegalovirus infection. TCRdb fed the reads into MiXCR, producing one record per CDR3 protein. The sample holds roughly 990,000 distinct CDR3 sequences, around 30% seen once. No antigens are known for them. Sequencing was performed on cultured CD8+ T cells from PBMCs, taken from culture after CMV antigen stimulation. The receptors originated from a human donor in good health (CMV status not recorded). Some clones in this sample may be carry-over from other donors' samples. CDR3s include the opening cysteine and the closing phenylalanine or tryptophan. D genes are given only for firm matches. Some rows mark clone size as missing; the rest say once, few, many or name a class of expanded clone.

TRBJ2-1	.	TRBV7-9	.	TGTGCCAGCAGCTTAGAGGGCCTTAATGAGCAGTTCTTC	CASSLEGLNEQFF
TRBJ2-5	TRBD1	TRBV7-3	.	TGTGCCAGCAGCTTGGGACAGTCCCGAAAAGAGACCCAGTACTTC	CASSLGQSRKETQYF
TRBJ1-1	.	TRBV19	.	TGTGCCAGTGGGGGCCTAGGCGCTGAAGCTTTCTTT	CASGGLGAEAFF
TRBJ2-5	TRBD2	TRBV27	few	TGTGCCAGCAGTATAACCACTAGCGGGGGACAAGAGACCCAGTACTTC	CASSITTSGGQETQYF
TRBJ2-2	.	TRBV4-1	few	TGCGCCAGCAGCCAAGTCTCGGGTAACACCGGGGAGCTGTTTTTT	CASSQVSGNTGELFF
TRBJ1-5	.	TRBV27	.	TGTGCCAGCAGTTTTGGGGCAGGGAGACAGCCCCAGCATTTT	CASSFGAGRQPQHF
TRBJ1-5	.	TRBV20-1	once	TGCAGTGCCGCCCCCCGGAGGAGGGTCGACAATCAGCCCCAGCATTTT	CSAAPRRRVDNQPQHF
TRBJ1-5	.	TRBV5-6	.	TGTGCCAGCAGCGTTGCTTATCAGCCCCAGCATTTT	CASSVAYQPQHF
TRBJ2-1	.	TRBV4-1	few	TGCGCCAGCAGCCAAGGACAAGACAATGAGCAGTTCTTC	CASSQGQDNEQFF
TRBJ1-2	TRBD1	TRBV7-6	many	TGTGCCAGCAGCTCAGGGGGCTATGGCTACACCTTC	CASSSGGYGYTF
TRBJ2-1	.	TRBV14	.	TGTGCCAGCAGCCAGCCCGGGTTCGGTGAGCAGTTCTTC	CASSQPGFGEQFF
TRBJ1-5	TRBD1	TRBV19	few	TGTGCCACCTTAGACAGGGGAAGCAATCAGCCCCAGCATTTT	CATLDRGSNQPQHF
TRBJ1-1	.	TRBV6-2/TRBV6-3	.	TGTGCCCCCGAGGGCCCCAGGGGCATGAACACTGAAGCTTTCTTT	CAPEGPRGMNTEAFF
TRBJ2-5	TRBD1	TRBV28	few	TGTGCCAGCGGACAGGGGTTATCACAAGAGACCCAGTACTTC	CASGQGLSQETQYF
TRBJ2-1	TRBD1	TRBV3-1	.	TGTGCCAGCAGCCAGTTTACCGGGACAGGGGTTGACAATGAGCAGTTCTTC	CASSQFTGTGVDNEQFF
TRBJ1-5	TRBD1	TRBV28	.	TGTGCCAGCACCAATTCCCGGACAGGGGGCCGCAATCAGCCCCAGCATTTT	CASTNSRTGGRNQPQHF
TRBJ1-1	.	TRBV10-3	.	TGTGCCATCAGTGATCCTACAGGAGCGGACACTGAAGCTTTCTTT	CAISDPTGADTEAFF
TRBJ2-5	.	TRBV7-9	few	TGTGCCAGCAGCTTTTCCCAACGGGAGACCCAGTACTTC	CASSFSQRETQYF